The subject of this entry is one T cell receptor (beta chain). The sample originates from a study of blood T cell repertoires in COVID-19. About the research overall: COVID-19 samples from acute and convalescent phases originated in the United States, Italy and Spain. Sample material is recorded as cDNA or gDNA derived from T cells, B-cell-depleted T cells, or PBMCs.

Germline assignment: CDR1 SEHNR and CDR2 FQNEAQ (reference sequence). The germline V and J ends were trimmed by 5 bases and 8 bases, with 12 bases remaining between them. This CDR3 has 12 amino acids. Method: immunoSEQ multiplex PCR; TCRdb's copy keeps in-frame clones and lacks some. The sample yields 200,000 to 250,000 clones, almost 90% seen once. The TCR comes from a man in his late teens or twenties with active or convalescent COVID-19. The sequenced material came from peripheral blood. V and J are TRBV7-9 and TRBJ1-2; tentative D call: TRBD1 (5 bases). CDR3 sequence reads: CASSPQGWGYTF. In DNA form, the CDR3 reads TGTGCCAGCAGCCCCCAGGGTTGGGGCTACACCTTC.